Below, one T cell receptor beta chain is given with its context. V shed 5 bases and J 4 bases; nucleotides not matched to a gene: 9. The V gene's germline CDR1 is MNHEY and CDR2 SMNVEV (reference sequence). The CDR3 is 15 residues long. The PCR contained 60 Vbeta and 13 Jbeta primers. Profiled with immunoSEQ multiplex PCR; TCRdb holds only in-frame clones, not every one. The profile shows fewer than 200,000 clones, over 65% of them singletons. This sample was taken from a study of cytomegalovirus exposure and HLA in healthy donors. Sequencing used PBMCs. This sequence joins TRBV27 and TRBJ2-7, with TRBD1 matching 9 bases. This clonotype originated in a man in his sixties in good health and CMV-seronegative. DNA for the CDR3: TGTGCCAGCAGTATCTACGGGACAGGGTTTTACGAGCAGTACTTC. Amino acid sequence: CASSIYGTGFYEQYF.